The clone carrying this T cell receptor (beta chain) has at least ten counts. What was amplified from RNA transcripts were TCR beta CDR3 regions. The HTBI primer set drove a first-round RT-PCR of the TCR CDR3. One entry per CDR3 protein, called by TCRdb with MiXCR from the multiplex PCR reads. The sample consists of about 400,000 distinct CDR3 sequences, about 15% of them appearing once. This entry belongs to a study of T cells in Graves' hyperthyroidism and ophthalmopathy. The CDR3 has 13 amino acids. Per germline, CDR1 ENHRY and CDR2 SYGVKD. V lost 4 bases to trimming and J lost 2 bases, with 6 bases between them. Lactation, pregnancy, other autoimmune disease or uncontrolled infection excluded patients.

The clonotype comes from a young man with Graves' ophthalmopathy. Material for sequencing was blood. The J gene is TRBJ1-5, the V gene TRBV10-3; possibly TRBD1 for D (5 bases). CDR3 sequence reads: CAISVQGNQPQHF. The CDR3 DNA follows: TGTGCCATCAGTGTACAGGGCAATCAGCCCCAGCATTTT.